This T cell receptor (beta chain) stems from a study of CD8+CD57+ T cells in acquired aplastic anemia (dated by TCRdb to 2016 to 2019). About the study as a whole: A mean of 3.2 ug of DNA, ranging from about 0.19 to 27.4 ug, was extracted from sorted CD4+ and CD8+ cells. A CD8+CD57+ expansion meant a frequency higher than the mean frequency seen in healthy subjects.

According to the germline V gene, CDR1 reads KGHDR and CDR2 reads SFDVKD. The CDR3 spans 15 residues, from the cysteine through the phenylalanine. Only CDR3 DNA is held: 45 bases, read in frame from base 1. V loses 1 base of germline sequence and J loses 3 bases, and the interval between the two ends is 8 bases. What the research found in general, with its limitations: Patients and healthy controls showed no significant difference in CD8+ Simpson's diversity (P=0.060). Roughly 30 CD8+ CDR3 sequences were found to be shared between patients and controls, but these sequences appeared to be highly expressed in patients and within the immunodominant clones of the patients.

On this clonotype itself: There is no known antigen for this receptor. The sample holds no much larger clone one base away, and base qualities are not on file.

The patients picked for sequencing were ones in whom flow cytometry had shown an expansion of CD8+CD57+ cells. Severe acquired aplastic anemia was diagnosed in all patients according to International Study of Aplastic Anemia and Agranulocytosis and Camitta criteria. At the time blood was sampled, none of the patients had received any therapy. TCR repertoires of sorted CD4+ and CD8+ blood T cells from severe aplastic anemia patients and healthy subjects were deep-sequenced in the study. Patients were enrolled under clinicaltrials.gov protocols 00001620, 01623167, 00001397, 00071045, 00081523 and 00961064 in the USA. Ficoll-Paque density gradient centrifugation was used to isolate peripheral blood mononuclear cells. Before DNA extraction, CD4+ and CD8+ T cells were sorted by FACS or by magnetic beads. Genomic DNA served as template for TCR beta VDJ combination and CDR3 sequence profiling. TCR repertoire sequencing was run on an Illumina HiSeq 2000. The authors' analysis ran thus. TRBV/TRBJ rearrangement plots, CDR3 size and DJ length profiles, and Simpson's diversity index were used to assess repertoires. The immunodominant clone was defined as the most abundant DNA sequence in deep sequencing data. CDR3 amino acid sequences were checked for sharing across subjects and were also compared against the VDJdb database and published repertoires. TCRdb took the public reads, trimmed them with fastp at Q25, ran MiXCR for clone calling and kept in-frame beta chains. Rows merge per CDR3 protein into single entries with the most common DNA and genes. The V and J calls and clone size are TCRdb's, not the authors'. The sample table holds 160,000 or so distinct CDR3 sequences, of which about two thirds were seen once. The ten largest clones capture approximately 50% of the sample.

The TCR sequence derives from a human donor with aplastic anemia. The material sequenced was sorted CD4+, CD8+, or CD8+CD57+ T cells (not recorded which) from PBMCs. The chain is made from TRBV24-1 and TRBJ2-2; the D gene lacks a confident call. The CDR3 reads CATSDLVADTGELFF. At the DNA level, the sequence is TGTGCCACCAGTGATTTAGTGGCAGACACCGGGGAGCTGTTTTTT.